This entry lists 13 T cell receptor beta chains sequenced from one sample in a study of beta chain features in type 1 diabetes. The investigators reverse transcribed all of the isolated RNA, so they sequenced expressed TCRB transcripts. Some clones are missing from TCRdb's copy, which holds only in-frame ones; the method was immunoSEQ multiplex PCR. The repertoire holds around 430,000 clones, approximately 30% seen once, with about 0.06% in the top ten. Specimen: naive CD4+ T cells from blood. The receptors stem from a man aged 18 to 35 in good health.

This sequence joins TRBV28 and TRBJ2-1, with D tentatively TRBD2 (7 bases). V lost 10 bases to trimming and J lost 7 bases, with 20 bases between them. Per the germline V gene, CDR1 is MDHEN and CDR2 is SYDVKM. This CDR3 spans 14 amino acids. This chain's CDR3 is CATDRGGGGNEQFF. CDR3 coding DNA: TGTGCCACGGATAGGGGGGGAGGAGGTAATGAGCAGTTCTTC.

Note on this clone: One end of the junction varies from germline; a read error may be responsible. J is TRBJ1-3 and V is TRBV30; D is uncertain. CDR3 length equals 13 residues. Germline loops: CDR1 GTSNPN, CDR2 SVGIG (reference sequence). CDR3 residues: CAWSVHLIGHRDF. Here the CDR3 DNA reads TGTGCCTGGAGTGTACATTTGATTGGGCATCGGGATTTT.

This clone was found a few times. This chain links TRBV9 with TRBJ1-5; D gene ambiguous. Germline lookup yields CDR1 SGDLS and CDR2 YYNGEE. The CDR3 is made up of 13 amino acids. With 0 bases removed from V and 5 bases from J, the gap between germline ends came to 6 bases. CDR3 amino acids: CASSVDWDQPQHF. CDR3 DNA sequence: TGTGCCAGCAGCGTAGATTGGGATCAGCCCCAGCATTTT.

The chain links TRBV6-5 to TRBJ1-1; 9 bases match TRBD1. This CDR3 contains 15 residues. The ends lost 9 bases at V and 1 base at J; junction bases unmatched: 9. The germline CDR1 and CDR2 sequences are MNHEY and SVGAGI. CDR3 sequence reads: CASTRDRDRNTEAFF. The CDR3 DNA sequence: TGTGCCAGTACCCGGGACAGGGATCGGAACACTGAAGCTTTCTTT.

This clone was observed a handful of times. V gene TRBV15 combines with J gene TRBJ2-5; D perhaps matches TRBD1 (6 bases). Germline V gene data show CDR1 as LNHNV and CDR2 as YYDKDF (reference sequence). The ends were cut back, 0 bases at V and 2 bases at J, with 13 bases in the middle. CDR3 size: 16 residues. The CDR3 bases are TGTGCCACCAGCAGAGATTCCCCCGGACAGCAAGAGACCCAGTACTTC. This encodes CATSRDSPGQQETQYF.

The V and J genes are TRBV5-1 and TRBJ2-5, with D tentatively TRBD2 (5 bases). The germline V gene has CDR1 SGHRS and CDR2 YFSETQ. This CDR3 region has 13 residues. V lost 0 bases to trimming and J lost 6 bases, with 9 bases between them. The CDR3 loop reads CASSLEDGKTQYF. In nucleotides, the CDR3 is TGCGCCAGCAGCTTGGAGGACGGGAAGACCCAGTACTTC.

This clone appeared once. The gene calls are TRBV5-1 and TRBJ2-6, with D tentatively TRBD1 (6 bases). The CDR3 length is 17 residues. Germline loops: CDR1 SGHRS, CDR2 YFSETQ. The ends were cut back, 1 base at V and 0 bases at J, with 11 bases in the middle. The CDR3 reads CASSLQPQGSGANVLTF. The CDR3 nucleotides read TGCGCCAGCAGCTTGCAGCCACAGGGCTCTGGGGCCAACGTCCTGACTTTC.

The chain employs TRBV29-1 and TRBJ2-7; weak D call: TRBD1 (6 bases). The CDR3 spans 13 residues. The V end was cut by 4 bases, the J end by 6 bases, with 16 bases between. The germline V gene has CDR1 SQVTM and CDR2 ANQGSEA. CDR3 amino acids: CSVGRTVASEQYF. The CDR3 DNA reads TGCAGCGTTGGTCGGACAGTTGCTTCCGAGCAGTACTTC.

CDR3 amino acids: CSVDLPNYEQYF. The CDR3 coding sequence is TGCAGCGTTGATCTGCCAAACTACGAGCAGTACTTC. This chain uses TRBV29-1 with TRBJ2-7; D is uncertain. From germline, CDR1 is SQVTM and CDR2 ANQGSEA. The CDR3 sequence is 12 residues long. The V gene lost 3 bases and the J gene lost 3 bases, with 9 bases spanning the gap.

The CDR3 sequence: CASTTRDSRYNEQFF. CDR3 DNA sequence: TGTGCCAGCACCACCCGGGACTCGCGTTACAATGAGCAGTTCTTC. The rearrangement uses TRBV7-9 and TRBJ2-1, with D possibly matching TRBD2 (6 bases). This CDR3 spans 15 amino acids. V was cut by 7 bases and J by 4 bases, with 17 bases left in between. Germline loops: CDR1 SEHNR, CDR2 FQNEAQ (reference sequence).

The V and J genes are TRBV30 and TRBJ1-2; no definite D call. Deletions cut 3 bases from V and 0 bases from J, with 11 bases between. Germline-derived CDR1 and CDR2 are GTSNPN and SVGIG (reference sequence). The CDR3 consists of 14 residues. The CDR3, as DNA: TGTGCCTGGAGGCCAAAGGCCTCTAACTATGGCTACACCTTC. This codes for CAWRPKASNYGYTF.

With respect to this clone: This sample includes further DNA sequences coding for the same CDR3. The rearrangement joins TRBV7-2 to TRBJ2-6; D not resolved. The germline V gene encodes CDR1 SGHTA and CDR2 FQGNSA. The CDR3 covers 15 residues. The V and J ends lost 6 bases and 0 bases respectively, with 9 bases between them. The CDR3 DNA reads TGTGCCAGCAGGCCTCCAACCTCTGGGGCCAACGTCCTGACTTTC. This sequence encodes CASRPPTSGANVLTF.

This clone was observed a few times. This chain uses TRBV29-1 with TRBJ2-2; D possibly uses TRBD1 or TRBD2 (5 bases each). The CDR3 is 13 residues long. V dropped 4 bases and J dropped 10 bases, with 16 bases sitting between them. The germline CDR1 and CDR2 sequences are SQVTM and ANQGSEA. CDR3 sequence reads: CSVGRDPGEELFF. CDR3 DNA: TGCAGCGTTGGCCGGGACCCCGGAGAGGAGCTGTTTTTT.